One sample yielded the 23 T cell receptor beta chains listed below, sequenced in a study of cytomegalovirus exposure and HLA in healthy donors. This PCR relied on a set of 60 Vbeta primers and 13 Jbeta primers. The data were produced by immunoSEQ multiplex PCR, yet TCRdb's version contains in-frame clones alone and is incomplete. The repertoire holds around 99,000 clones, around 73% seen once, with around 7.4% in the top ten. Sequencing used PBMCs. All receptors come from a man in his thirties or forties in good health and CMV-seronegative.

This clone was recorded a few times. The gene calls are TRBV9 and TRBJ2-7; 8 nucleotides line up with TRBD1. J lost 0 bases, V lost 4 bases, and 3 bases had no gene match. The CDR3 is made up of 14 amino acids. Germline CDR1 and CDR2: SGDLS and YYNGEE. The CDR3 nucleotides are TGTGCCAGCAGCTTAGGACAGGGCTCCTACGAGCAGTACTTC. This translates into CASSLGQGSYEQYF.

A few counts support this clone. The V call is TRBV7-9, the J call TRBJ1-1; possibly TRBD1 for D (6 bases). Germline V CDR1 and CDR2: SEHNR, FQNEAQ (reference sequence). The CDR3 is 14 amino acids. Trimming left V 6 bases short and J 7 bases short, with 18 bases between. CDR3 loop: CASSSTRGTDEAFF. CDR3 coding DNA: TGTGCCAGCAGTTCGACAAGGGGGACGGATGAAGCTTTCTTT.

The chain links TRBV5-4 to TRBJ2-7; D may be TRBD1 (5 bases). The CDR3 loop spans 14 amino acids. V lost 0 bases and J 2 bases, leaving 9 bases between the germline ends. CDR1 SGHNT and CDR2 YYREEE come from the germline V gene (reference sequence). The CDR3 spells CASSLVQGPYEQYF. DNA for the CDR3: TGTGCCAGCAGCTTGGTGCAGGGCCCCTACGAGCAGTACTTC.

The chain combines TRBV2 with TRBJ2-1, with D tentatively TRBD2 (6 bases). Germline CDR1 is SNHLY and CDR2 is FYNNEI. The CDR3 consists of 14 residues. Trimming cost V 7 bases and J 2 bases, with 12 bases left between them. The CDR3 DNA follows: TGTGCCAGCAATGGGGAGGCTACCTACAATGAGCAGTTCTTC. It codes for CASNGEATYNEQFF.

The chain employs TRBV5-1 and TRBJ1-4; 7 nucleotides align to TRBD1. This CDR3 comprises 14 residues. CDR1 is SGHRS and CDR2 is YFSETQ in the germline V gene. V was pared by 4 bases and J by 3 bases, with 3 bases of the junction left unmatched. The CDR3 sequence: CASSGGTANEKLFF. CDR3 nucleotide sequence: TGCGCCAGCAGCGGGGGGACAGCTAATGAAAAACTGTTTTTT. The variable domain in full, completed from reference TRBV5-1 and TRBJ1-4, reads KAGVTQTPRYLIKTRGQQVTLSCSPISGHRSVSWYQQTPGQGLQFLFEYFSETQRNKGNFPGRFSGRQFSNSRSEMNVSTLELGDSALYLCASSGGTANEKLFFGSGTQLSVL.

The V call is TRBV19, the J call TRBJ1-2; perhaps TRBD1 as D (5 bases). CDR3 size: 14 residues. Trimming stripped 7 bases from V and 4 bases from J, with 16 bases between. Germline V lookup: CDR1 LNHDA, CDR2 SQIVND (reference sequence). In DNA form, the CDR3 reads TGTGCCAGTAACCTGGTTGGGGCCTCCTATGGCTACACCTTC. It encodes CASNLVGASYGYTF.

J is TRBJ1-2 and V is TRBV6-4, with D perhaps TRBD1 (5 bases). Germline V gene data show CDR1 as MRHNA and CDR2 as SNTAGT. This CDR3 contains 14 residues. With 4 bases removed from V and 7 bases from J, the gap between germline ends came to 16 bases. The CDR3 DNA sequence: TGTGCCAGCAGTGCTACGAACAACGGGGGTGGCTACACCTTC. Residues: CASSATNNGGGYTF.

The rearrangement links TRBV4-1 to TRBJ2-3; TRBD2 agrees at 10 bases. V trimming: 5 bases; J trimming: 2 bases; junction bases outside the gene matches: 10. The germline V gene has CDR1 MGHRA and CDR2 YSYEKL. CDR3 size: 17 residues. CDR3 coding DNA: TGCGCCAGCAGCTCGCGCCCTAGCGGGGGAGACACAGATACGCAGTATTTT. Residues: CASSSRPSGGDTDTQYF.

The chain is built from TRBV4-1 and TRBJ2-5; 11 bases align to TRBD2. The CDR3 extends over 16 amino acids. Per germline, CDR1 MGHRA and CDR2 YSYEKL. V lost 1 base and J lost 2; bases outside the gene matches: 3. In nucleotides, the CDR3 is TGCGCCAGCAGCCAAGTGGGACTAGCGGAACAAGAGACCCAGTACTTC. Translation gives CASSQVGLAEQETQYF.

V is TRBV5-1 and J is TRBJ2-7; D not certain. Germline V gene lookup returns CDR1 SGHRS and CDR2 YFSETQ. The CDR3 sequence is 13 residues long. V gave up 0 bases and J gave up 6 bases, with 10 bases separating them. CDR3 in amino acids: CASSLAAGPEQYF. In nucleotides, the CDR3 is TGCGCCAGCAGCTTGGCCGCCGGTCCCGAGCAGTACTTC.

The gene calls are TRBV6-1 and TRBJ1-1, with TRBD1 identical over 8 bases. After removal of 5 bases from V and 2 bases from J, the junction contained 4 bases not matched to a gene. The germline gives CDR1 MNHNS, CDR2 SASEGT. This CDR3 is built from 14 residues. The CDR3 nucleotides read TGTGCCAGCAGTAAGGACAGGGTAAACACTGAAGCTTTCTTT. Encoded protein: CASSKDRVNTEAFF.

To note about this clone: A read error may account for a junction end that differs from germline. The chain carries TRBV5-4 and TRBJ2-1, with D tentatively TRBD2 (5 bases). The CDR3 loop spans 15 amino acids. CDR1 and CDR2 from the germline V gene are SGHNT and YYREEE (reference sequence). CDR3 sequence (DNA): TGTGTCAGCAGCCCCGCAACCCGGATTGGGAGTGAGCAGTTCTTC. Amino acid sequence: CVSSPATRIGSEQFF.

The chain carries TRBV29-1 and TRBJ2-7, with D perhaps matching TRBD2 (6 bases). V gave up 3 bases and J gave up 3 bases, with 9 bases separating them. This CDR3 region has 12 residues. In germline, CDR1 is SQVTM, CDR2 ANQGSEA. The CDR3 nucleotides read TGCAGCGTTGATGCGGGAAGCTACGAGCAGTACTTC. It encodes CSVDAGSYEQYF.

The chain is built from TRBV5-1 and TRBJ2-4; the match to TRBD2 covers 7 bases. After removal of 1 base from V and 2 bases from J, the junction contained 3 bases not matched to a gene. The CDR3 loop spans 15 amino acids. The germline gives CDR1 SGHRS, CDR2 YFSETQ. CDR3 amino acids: CASSLSGGSKNIQYF. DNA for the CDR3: TGCGCCAGCAGCTTGTCGGGGGGATCCAAAAACATTCAGTACTTC.

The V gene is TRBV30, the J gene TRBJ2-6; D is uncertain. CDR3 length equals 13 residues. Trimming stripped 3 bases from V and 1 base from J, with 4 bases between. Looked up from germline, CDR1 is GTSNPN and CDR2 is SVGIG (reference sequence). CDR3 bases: TGTGCCTGGAGCCAATCTGGGGCCAACGTCCTGACTTTC. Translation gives CAWSQSGANVLTF.

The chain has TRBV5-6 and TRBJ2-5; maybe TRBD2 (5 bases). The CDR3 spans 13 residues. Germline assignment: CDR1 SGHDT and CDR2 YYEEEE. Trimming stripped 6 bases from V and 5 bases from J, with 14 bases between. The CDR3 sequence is CASTTSGWETQYF. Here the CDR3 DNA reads TGTGCCAGCACGACGTCGGGGTGGGAGACCCAGTACTTC.

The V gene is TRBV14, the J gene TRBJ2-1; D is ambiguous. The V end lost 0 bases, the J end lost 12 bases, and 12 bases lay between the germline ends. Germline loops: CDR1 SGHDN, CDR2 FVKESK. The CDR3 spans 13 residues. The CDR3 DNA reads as TGTGCCAGCAGCCAAGATCTCGACTTTAGGCAGTTCTTC. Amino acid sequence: CASSQDLDFRQFF.

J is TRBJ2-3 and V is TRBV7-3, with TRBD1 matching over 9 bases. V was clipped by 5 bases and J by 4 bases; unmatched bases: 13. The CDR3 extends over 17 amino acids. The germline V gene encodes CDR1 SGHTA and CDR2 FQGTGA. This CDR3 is CASSLSHGTGWSDTQYF. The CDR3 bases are TGTGCCAGCAGCCTTAGCCACGGGACAGGGTGGTCAGATACGCAGTATTTT.

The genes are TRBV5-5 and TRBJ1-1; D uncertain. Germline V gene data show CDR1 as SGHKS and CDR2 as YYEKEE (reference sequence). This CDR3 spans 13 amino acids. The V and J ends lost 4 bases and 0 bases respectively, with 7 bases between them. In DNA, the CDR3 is TGTGCCAGCAGCGTGGCGGTGAACACTGAAGCTTTCTTT. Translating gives CASSVAVNTEAFF.

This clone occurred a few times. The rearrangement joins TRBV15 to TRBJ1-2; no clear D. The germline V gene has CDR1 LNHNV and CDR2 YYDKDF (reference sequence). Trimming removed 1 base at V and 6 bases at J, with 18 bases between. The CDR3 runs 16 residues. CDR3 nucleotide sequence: TGTGCCACCAGCAGAGGGGCGCAAGGCCAGGCCCATGGCTACACCTTC. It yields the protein CATSRGAQGQAHGYTF.

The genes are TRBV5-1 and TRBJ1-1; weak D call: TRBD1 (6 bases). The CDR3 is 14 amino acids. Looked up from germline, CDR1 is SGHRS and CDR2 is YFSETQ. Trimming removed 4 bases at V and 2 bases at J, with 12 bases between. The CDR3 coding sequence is TGCGCCAGCAGCGAGGGGACACTTAACACTGAAGCTTTCTTT. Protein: CASSEGTLNTEAFF.

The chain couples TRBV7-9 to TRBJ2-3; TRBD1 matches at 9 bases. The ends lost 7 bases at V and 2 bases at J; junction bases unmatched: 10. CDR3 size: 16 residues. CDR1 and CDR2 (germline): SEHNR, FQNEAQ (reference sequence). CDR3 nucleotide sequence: TGTGCCAGCACCCTTAGGGGACAGGGTTACACAGATACGCAGTATTTT. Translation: CASTLRGQGYTDTQYF. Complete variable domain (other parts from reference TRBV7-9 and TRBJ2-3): DTGVSQNPRHKITKRGQNVTFRCDPISEHNRLYWYRQTLGQGPEFLTYFQNEAQLEKSRLLSDRFSAERPKGSFSTLEIQRTEQGDSAMYLCASTLRGQGYTDTQYFGPGTRLTVL.

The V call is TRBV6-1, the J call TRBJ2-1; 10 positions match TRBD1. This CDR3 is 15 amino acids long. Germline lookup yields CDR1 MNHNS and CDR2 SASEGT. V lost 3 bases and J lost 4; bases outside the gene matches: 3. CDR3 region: CASSDRDRGYNEQFF. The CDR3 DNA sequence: TGTGCCAGCAGTGACCGGGACAGGGGTTACAATGAGCAGTTCTTC.